This passage covers 32 T cell receptor beta chains from one sample sequenced in a study of blood T cell repertoires in COVID-19. Libraries were prepared by immunoSEQ multiplex PCR; TCRdb keeps only in-frame clonotypes and omits some of them. Among hundreds of thousands of clones listed, around nine tenths were seen once. The sequencing sample was made of peripheral blood. The receptor source for this set is a woman aged 70-85 years with COVID-19, enrolled during active disease.

V gene TRBV7-8 combines with J gene TRBJ1-1; 9 bases match TRBD1. Per the germline V gene, CDR1 is SGHVS and CDR2 is FQNEAQ. Trimming at V came to 8 bases and at J to 1 base, leaving 5 bases not matched to a gene. There are 14 residues in the CDR3. CDR3 amino acids: CASGQGRGNTEAFF. The CDR3 DNA sequence: TGTGCCAGCGGACAGGGGAGGGGGAACACTGAAGCTTTCTTT. The whole variable domain, remainder taken from reference TRBV7-8 and TRBJ1-1, is GAGVSQSPRYKVAKRGQDVALRCDPISGHVSLFWYQQALGQGPEFLTYFQNEAQLDKSGLPSDRFFAERPEGSVSTLKIQRTQQEDSAVYLCASGQGRGNTEAFFGQGTRLTVV.

The gene calls are TRBV7-9 and TRBJ2-7, with 11 bases fitting TRBD1. The CDR3 covers 15 residues. Germline V CDR1 and CDR2: SEHNR, FQNEAQ (reference sequence). Trimming removed 1 base from V and 4 bases from J; junction bases left unmatched: 3. CDR3: CASSLGGQGVYEQYF. The CDR3 coding sequence is TGTGCCAGCAGCTTAGGGGGACAGGGGGTTTACGAGCAGTACTTC. Complete variable domain (other parts from reference TRBV7-9 and TRBJ2-7): DTGVSQNPRHKITKRGQNVTFRCDPISEHNRLYWYRQTLGQGPEFLTYFQNEAQLEKSRLLSDRFSAERPKGSFSTLEIQRTEQGDSAMYLCASSLGGQGVYEQYFGPGTRLTVT.

The chain couples TRBV29-1 to TRBJ2-3, with 7 positions matching TRBD1. The CDR3 runs 12 residues. Germline lookup yields CDR1 SQVTM and CDR2 ANQGSEA. CDR3 nucleotide sequence: TGCACCTACAGGGGCAGCACAGATACGCAGTATTTT. Its protein product is CTYRGSTDTQYF.

The rearrangement links TRBV6-4 to TRBJ1-1; D is unclear. Looked up from germline, CDR1 is MRHNA and CDR2 is SNTAGT. This CDR3 is built from 16 residues. The ends were cut back, 3 bases at V and 4 bases at J, with 18 bases in the middle. The CDR3 DNA is TGTGCCAGCAGTGAAGTTTGCGTGGAGGTTGCCACTGAAGCTTTCTTT. Its protein product is CASSEVCVEVATEAFF.

This chain uses TRBV28 with TRBJ2-3; perhaps TRBD1 as D (6 bases). Trimming cost V 5 bases and J 6 bases, with 9 bases left between them. This CDR3 region has 12 residues. Per germline, CDR1 MDHEN and CDR2 SYDVKM. The CDR3 nucleotides read TGTGCCAGCAGTCTCACAGGGGATACGCAGTATTTT. Its protein product is CASSLTGDTQYF.

The chain recombines TRBV10-3 with TRBJ2-3, with TRBD1 matching 7 bases. Per germline, CDR1 ENHRY and CDR2 SYGVKD. Trimming cost V 3 bases and J 6 bases; bases outside gene matches: 9. This CDR3 is built from 15 residues. This CDR3 reads CAISEKRGGPDTQYF. In DNA, the CDR3 is TGTGCCATCAGTGAAAAGCGAGGGGGCCCGGATACGCAGTATTTT.

This chain connects TRBV5-8 to TRBJ1-1, with D uncertain. Deletions cut 5 bases from V and 2 bases from J, with 10 bases between. The CDR3 covers 13 residues. Germline CDR1 is SGHTS and CDR2 is YDEGEE. The CDR3 loop reads CASSPGTNTEAFF. The DNA for the CDR3 is TGTGCCAGCAGTCCTGGCACCAACACTGAAGCTTTCTTT.

The chain combines TRBV5-1 with TRBJ1-3; 8 bases agree with TRBD1. Germline CDR1 is SGHRS and CDR2 is YFSETQ. V was clipped by 3 bases and J by 8 bases; unmatched bases: 10. CDR3 length: 15 residues. CDR3 in DNA: TGCGCCAGCAGCTCATCCAGGGGGCCGATGGACACCATATATTTT. As protein: CASSSSRGPMDTIYF.

The rearrangement uses TRBV15 and TRBJ2-1; 7 bases line up with TRBD1. V lost 1 base, J lost 5 bases, and 5 bases stayed unmatched. In germline, CDR1 is LNHNV, CDR2 YYDKDF (reference sequence). This CDR3 spans 15 amino acids. Here the CDR3 DNA reads TGTGCCACCAGCAGAGTAGGACAGGTCGACAATGAGCAGTTCTTC. Amino acids: CATSRVGQVDNEQFF.

V is TRBV27 and J is TRBJ1-2, with 7 bases aligning to TRBD1. Unmatched junction bases numbered 5, after V lost 4 bases and J lost 0 bases. The length of the CDR3 is 15 residues. The germline V gene encodes CDR1 MNHEY and CDR2 SMNVEV (reference sequence). The CDR3 reads CASSSLGGSNYGYTF. The CDR3 coding sequence is TGTGCCAGCAGTTCCCTAGGGGGCTCTAACTATGGCTACACCTTC.

The chain links TRBV7-2 to TRBJ2-7, with 7 nucleotides matching TRBD1. Unmatched junction bases numbered 5, after V lost 2 bases and J lost 1 base. CDR1 and CDR2 from the germline V gene are SGHTA and FQGNSA. There are 15 residues in the CDR3. In DNA form, the CDR3 reads TGTGCCAGCAGCTTATCAGGGGGAAATTCCTACGAGCAGTACTTC. This codes for CASSLSGGNSYEQYF. Full variable domain (rest looked up from reference TRBV7-2 and TRBJ2-7): GAGVSQSPSNKVTEKGKDVELRCDPISGHTALYWYRQSLGQGLEFLIYFQGNSAPDKSGLPSDRFSAERTGGSVSTLTIQRTQQEDSAVYLCASSLSGGNSYEQYFGPGTRLTVT.

This rearrangement joins TRBV4-2 to TRBJ2-2; the match to TRBD2 covers 7 bases. The CDR3 has 13 residues. The J segment lost 6 bases and the V segment lost 6 bases, leaving 4 bases of the junction unmatched. Germline V gene sequence: CDR1 LGHNA, CDR2 YNFKEQ. Here the CDR3 DNA reads TGTGCCAGCAGGCCAGGGAGGGCCGGGGAGCTGTTTTTT. Residues: CASRPGRAGELFF.

This chain joins TRBV5-4 and TRBJ1-2; 9 bases are shared with TRBD1. The CDR3 is 14 residues long. CDR1 is SGHNT, CDR2 YYREEE, per germline (reference sequence). Trimming took 4 bases from V and 7 from J; bases not matched to a gene: 8. The CDR3 here is CASSGGTGRFGYTF. CDR3 sequence (DNA): TGTGCCAGCAGCGGGGGGACAGGGAGATTTGGCTACACCTTC.

V is TRBV20-1 and J is TRBJ2-1; D is possibly TRBD2 (7 bases). Germline V lookup: CDR1 DFQATT, CDR2 SNEGSKA (reference sequence). This CDR3 has 10 residues. The V end was cut by 5 bases, the J end by 10 bases, with 9 bases between. CDR3 nucleotide sequence: TGCAGTGCTGGGGGGGCCGAGCAGTTCTTC. This sequence encodes CSAGGAEQFF.

The CDR3 protein is CASSLDRRLNTEAFF. CDR3 coding DNA: TGTGCCAGCAGTTTGGACAGGCGGCTGAACACTGAAGCTTTCTTT. This rearrangement joins TRBV27 to TRBJ1-1; TRBD1 matches at 7 bases. V shed 3 bases, J shed 0 bases, and the junction held 4 bases outside the gene matches. The germline V gene has CDR1 MNHEY and CDR2 SMNVEV (reference sequence). The CDR3 extends over 15 amino acids.

The CDR3 bases are TGTGCCAGCTCACCGGACCTTAGATGGGGCCCAGATACGCAGTATTTT. Protein sequence: CASSPDLRWGPDTQYF. The V gene is TRBV18, the J gene TRBJ2-3; a possible D gene is TRBD1 (5 bases). From germline, CDR1 is KGHSH and CDR2 LQKENI. The ends were cut back, 3 bases at V and 4 bases at J, with 17 bases in the middle. The CDR3 contains 16 residues.

V usage is TRBV9 and J usage is TRBJ2-7, with 8 positions matching TRBD1. V gave up 2 bases and J gave up 1 base; unmatched junction bases: 2. The germline CDR1 and CDR2 sequences are SGDLS and YYNGEE. The CDR3 extends over 14 amino acids. This chain's CDR3 is CASSVTGGSYEQYF. The CDR3 nucleotides read TGTGCCAGCAGCGTTACAGGGGGTTCCTACGAGCAGTACTTC.

The V gene is TRBV2, the J gene TRBJ1-2; 9 bases agree with TRBD1. V was clipped by 5 bases and J by 7 bases; unmatched bases: 8. This CDR3 has 14 amino acids. Germline V CDR1 and CDR2: SNHLY, FYNNEI. The CDR3 DNA follows: TGTGCCAGCAGTCTCACAGGGGGCAGGGGTGGCTACACCTTC. This translates into CASSLTGGRGGYTF.

CDR3 nucleotide sequence: TGTGCCTTTGTCCGGGACAGTAATGAAAAACTGTTTTTT. It encodes CAFVRDSNEKLFF. This sequence joins TRBV30 and TRBJ1-4, with 7 bases identical to TRBD1. The CDR3 extends over 13 amino acids. In germline, CDR1 is GTSNPN, CDR2 SVGIG (reference sequence). V was pared by 7 bases and J by 4 bases, with 6 bases of the junction left unmatched.

This chain links TRBV7-2 with TRBJ2-7; a weak D match, TRBD1 (6 bases). V shed 1 base and J shed 0 bases, with 10 bases lying between them. CDR3 length equals 15 residues. CDR1 is SGHTA, CDR2 FQGNSA, per germline. For the CDR3, the DNA is TGTGCCAGCAGCTTAGTAGCAGGGGTCTCCTACGAGCAGTACTTC. It encodes CASSLVAGVSYEQYF.

The chain employs TRBV9 and TRBJ1-2, with 7 nucleotides matching TRBD1. The germline CDR1 and CDR2 sequences are SGDLS and YYNGEE. The trim removed 3 bases at V and 6 bases at J, leaving 11 bases unmatched. The CDR3 is 15 amino acids. CDR3 sequence: CASSAPPDRDHGYTF. The CDR3 DNA sequence: TGTGCCAGCAGCGCGCCGCCCGACAGGGATCATGGCTACACCTTC.

The chain is built from TRBV10-3 and TRBJ1-1; possibly TRBD1 for D (5 bases). The CDR3 has 14 amino acids. V was cut by 10 bases and J by 1 base, with 16 bases left in between. Germline-derived CDR1 and CDR2 are ENHRY and SYGVKD. The CDR3 nucleotides are TGTGCCACTCAGGGTCCCATAAAGAACACTGAAGCTTTCTTT. Translating gives CATQGPIKNTEAFF.

The V call is TRBV28, the J call TRBJ1-2, with 8 bases that match TRBD1. Germline V CDR1 and CDR2: MDHEN, SYDVKM. The CDR3 is 14 residues long. The V segment lost 8 bases and the J segment 5 bases; nucleotides outside the gene matches: 10. This CDR3 reads CASHKTGVSYGYTF. CDR3 bases: TGTGCCAGCCATAAGACAGGGGTTTCTTATGGCTACACCTTC.

V is TRBV28 and J is TRBJ2-1, with TRBD1 matching 7 bases. Trimming cost V 7 bases and J 4 bases; bases outside gene matches: 10. This CDR3 is built from 15 residues. Germline lookup yields CDR1 MDHEN and CDR2 SYDVKM. The DNA for the CDR3 is TGTGCCAGCAATATTGAGGACAGGTCTTACAATGAGCAGTTCTTC. Translated: CASNIEDRSYNEQFF.

The chain employs TRBV20-1 and TRBJ1-2; 7 nucleotides agree with TRBD1. The ends lost 4 bases at V and 2 bases at J; junction bases unmatched: 4. The V gene's germline CDR1 is DFQATT and CDR2 SNEGSKA (reference sequence). This CDR3 has 13 amino acids. CDR3 sequence: CSANDRANYGYTF. CDR3 sequence (DNA): TGCAGTGCTAATGACAGGGCGAACTATGGCTACACCTTC.

The chain employs TRBV2 and TRBJ2-3; D uncertain. The CDR3 has 14 amino acids. The germline V gene encodes CDR1 SNHLY and CDR2 FYNNEI. V was pared by 5 bases and J by 0 bases, with 9 bases between. CDR3 protein: CASSSAVSTDTQYF. CDR3 nucleotide sequence: TGTGCCAGCAGTTCGGCGGTTAGCACAGATACGCAGTATTTT.

The genes are TRBV4-3 and TRBJ2-7; TRBD2 matches at 7 bases. The V gene's germline CDR1 is LGHNA and CDR2 YSLEER. The CDR3 length is 15 residues. J lost 4 bases, V lost 1 base, and 7 bases had no gene match. CDR3 amino acids: CASSQVSGTAYEQYF. CDR3 nucleotides: TGCGCCAGCAGCCAAGTAAGCGGGACGGCGTACGAGCAGTACTTC.

There are a few counts of this clone. The chain has TRBV3-1 (or the pseudogene TRBV3-2) and TRBJ2-3, with TRBD2 matching over 11 bases. V was pared by 4 bases and J by 0 bases, with 18 bases of the junction left unmatched. The CDR3 extends over 21 amino acids. Germline CDR1 LGHDT, CDR2 YNNKEL (reference sequence). The CDR3 nucleotides are TGTGCCAGCAGCCCAACAAGGGCTAGCGGGGGGCCAAGGAGGAGCACAGATACGCAGTATTTT. Its protein product is CASSPTRASGGPRRSTDTQYF.

The rearrangement uses TRBV7-2 and TRBJ2-3, with D possibly being TRBD1 (6 bases). The germline CDR1 and CDR2 sequences are SGHTA and FQGNSA. This CDR3 is 17 amino acids long. Trimming removed 7 bases from V and 2 bases from J, with 22 bases in between. CDR3 nucleotide sequence: TGTGCCAGCACCGGGACAAGCCGATGGTTGGTCACAGATACGCAGTATTTT. It translates to CASTGTSRWLVTDTQYF.

V usage is TRBV28 and J usage is TRBJ1-4; D uncertain. Trimming took off 8 bases at V and 4 bases at J, with 11 bases between the two ends. The CDR3 runs to 13 residues. CDR1 is MDHEN and CDR2 is SYDVKM in the germline V gene. In nucleotides, the CDR3 is TGTGCCAGCGGCGGCAGCCTTAATGAAAAACTGTTTTTT. Its translation: CASGGSLNEKLFF.

The CDR3 sequence: CASSPYWGRGDGKLFF. CDR3 sequence (DNA): TGTGCCAGCTCACCATACTGGGGCAGGGGGGACGGAAAACTGTTTTTT. The V and J genes are TRBV18 and TRBJ1-4; 7 bases align to TRBD1. Germline CDR1 and CDR2: KGHSH and LQKENI. There are 16 residues in the CDR3. Trimming removed 2 bases from V and 10 bases from J; junction bases left unmatched: 13.

This clone was seen only once. The chain combines TRBV19 with TRBJ1-2, with D possibly being TRBD1 (5 bases). The germline V gene encodes CDR1 LNHDA and CDR2 SQIVND (reference sequence). There are 15 residues in the CDR3. Trimming removed 3 bases from V and 3 bases from J, with 14 bases in between. DNA for the CDR3: TGTGCCAGTAGTATCCAAGGCGGGGGAGACTATGGCTACACCTTC. Protein: CASSIQGGGDYGYTF.